The 7 T cell receptor beta chains below were found in one sample sequenced in a study of control samples from healthy donors and cancer patients. Repertoires were generated with immunoSEQ multiplex PCR, while TCRdb's copy carries only in-frame clones and drops some. The sample has about 44,000 clones; around 87% are singletons. The sample consisted of PBMCs. The receptors come from a woman aged 60-75 years with lung cancer.

The chain is built from TRBV5-1 and TRBJ2-5; D unresolved. Germline CDR1 and CDR2: SGHRS and YFSETQ. The V gene lost 0 bases and the J gene lost 0 bases, with 12 bases spanning the gap. CDR3 size: 16 residues. The CDR3 region is CASSLEGDPDQETQYF. The CDR3 bases are TGCGCCAGCAGCTTGGAGGGCGATCCGGACCAAGAGACCCAGTACTTC.

This rearrangement joins TRBV2 to TRBJ1-4; D possibly corresponds to TRBD1 (5 bases). The CDR3 length is 16 residues. The germline V gene encodes CDR1 SNHLY and CDR2 FYNNEI. Trimming took off 4 bases at V and 0 bases at J, with 12 bases between the two ends. Here the CDR3 DNA reads TGTGCCAGCAGTGCGGGGGAATTTTCAACTAATGAAAAACTGTTTTTT. This encodes CASSAGEFSTNEKLFF.

The genes are TRBV25-1 and TRBJ2-1, with TRBD2 identical over 9 bases. V lost 1 base to trimming and J lost 6 bases; unmatched junction nucleotides: 4. The CDR3 extends over 15 amino acids. The germline V gene has CDR1 MGHDK and CDR2 SYGVNS. CDR3 amino acids: CASSEWAGGGNEQFF. The CDR3 region has the DNA TGTGCCAGCAGTGAATGGGCGGGAGGGGGCAATGAGCAGTTCTTC.

Only a few counts were recorded for this clone. The genes are TRBV19 and TRBJ2-7; no definite D call. The length of the CDR3 is 13 residues. CDR1 is LNHDA, CDR2 SQIVND, per germline (reference sequence). Trimming stripped 7 bases from V and 3 bases from J, with 13 bases between. The CDR3 protein is CASTSDEGYEQYF. As DNA, the CDR3 is TGTGCCAGTACCTCGGACGAAGGCTACGAGCAGTACTTC.

The V call is TRBV2, the J call TRBJ1-4, with D tentatively TRBD1 (5 bases). The germline V gene has CDR1 SNHLY and CDR2 FYNNEI. This CDR3 is built from 15 residues. The germline V and J ends were trimmed by 1 base and 8 bases, with 14 bases remaining between them. CDR3 sequence reads: CASSEGTRGGEKLFF. In DNA, the CDR3 is TGTGCCAGCAGTGAAGGAACCCGGGGCGGGGAAAAACTGTTTTTT. Variable domain in full (rest from reference TRBV2 and TRBJ1-4): EPEVTQTPSHQVTQMGQEVILRCVPISNHLYFYWYRQILGQKVEFLVSFYNNEISEKSEIFDDQFSVERPDGSNFTLKIRSTKLEDSAMYFCASSEGTRGGEKLFFGSGTQLSVL.

The rearrangement links TRBV15 to TRBJ2-5; D not resolved. From germline, CDR1 is LNHNV and CDR2 YYDKDF (reference sequence). V dropped 0 bases and J dropped 4 bases, with 6 bases sitting between them. The CDR3 is 13 residues long. This CDR3 is CATSRDLRETQYF. The CDR3 nucleotides read TGTGCCACCAGCAGAGATTTGAGAGAGACCCAGTACTTC.

This chain links TRBV19 with TRBJ1-1, with D perhaps TRBD1 (5 bases). The germline V gene has CDR1 LNHDA and CDR2 SQIVND (reference sequence). Trimming shortened V by 3 bases and J by 8 bases, and 10 bases separated the two germline ends. The CDR3 length is 12 residues. CDR3: CASSMRAGEAFF. The CDR3 DNA reads TGTGCCAGTAGTATGCGGGCAGGGGAAGCTTTCTTT.